The 27 T cell receptor beta chains listed next were all sequenced from one sample in a study of shared clonotypes between healthy human individuals. CD45RO-negative cells were positively selected for CCR7, leaving out terminally differentiated effector memory CD45RA+ cells. Here immunoSEQ multiplex PCR was the method, and the copy in TCRdb shows in-frame clones only, minus some. The sample carries about 1,800,000 clones, roughly 95% recorded once. The source material was naive CD8+ T cells sorted from blood. The source of these receptors is a man aged 18 to 30 in good health.

The chain is built from TRBV7-9 and TRBJ1-1, with D possibly being TRBD1 (5 bases). The CDR3 sequence is 15 residues long. V was trimmed by 5 bases and J by 5 bases, leaving 18 bases between them. The germline V gene encodes CDR1 SEHNR and CDR2 FQNEAQ (reference sequence). The CDR3 is CASSEAGPGRTEAFF. Here the CDR3 DNA reads TGTGCCAGCAGCGAGGCGGGGCCCGGGAGGACTGAAGCTTTCTTT.

The chain combines TRBV27 with TRBJ2-7, with D hard to call. The V end was cut by 3 bases, the J end by 2 bases, with 8 bases between. The germline CDR1 and CDR2 sequences are MNHEY and SMNVEV (reference sequence). The CDR3 extends over 13 amino acids. The CDR3 DNA follows: TGTGCCAGCAGTTTTAAAGAACCCTACGAGCAGTACTTC. This sequence encodes CASSFKEPYEQYF.

The V call is TRBV2, the J call TRBJ2-3; the D gene is possibly TRBD2 (6 bases). Per the germline V gene, CDR1 is SNHLY and CDR2 is FYNNEI. The V end lost 3 bases, the J end lost 1 base, and 17 bases lay between the germline ends. The CDR3 contains 17 residues. The CDR3 coding sequence is TGTGCCAGCAGTGACCTAGCCGTGCGGGGAGGCACAGATACGCAGTATTTT. Its protein product is CASSDLAVRGGTDTQYF.

As for this clone: This sample also contains other DNA sequences that code for the same CDR3. This rearrangement joins TRBV27 to TRBJ2-7; tentative D call: TRBD2 (6 bases). Trimming took 4 bases from V and 3 from J, leaving 10 bases between them. Germline V CDR1 and CDR2: MNHEY, SMNVEV (reference sequence). The CDR3 runs 13 residues. CDR3 coding DNA: TGTGCCAGCAGTTATCTGCGGGACTACGAGCAGTACTTC. Translation gives CASSYLRDYEQYF.

The chain joins TRBV27 to TRBJ2-3, with 8 nucleotides matching TRBD2. The CDR3 covers 16 residues. V trimming: 4 bases; J trimming: 0 bases; junction bases outside the gene matches: 6. The V gene's germline CDR1 is MNHEY and CDR2 SMNVEV (reference sequence). For the CDR3, the DNA is TGTGCCAGCAGTTACTTAGCGGGATCTAGCACAGATACGCAGTATTTT. Protein product: CASSYLAGSSTDTQYF.

The chain links TRBV6-4 to TRBJ2-7, with D perhaps TRBD2 (5 bases). This CDR3 spans 15 amino acids. V lost 4 bases and J lost 1, with 14 bases in between. Germline V gene sequence: CDR1 MRHNA, CDR2 SNTAGT. The CDR3 bases are TGTGCCAGCAGTGTGTCGGGGAGATTATCCTACGAGCAGTACTTC. It is translated as CASSVSGRLSYEQYF.

The V call is TRBV30, the J call TRBJ2-7; D assignment may be TRBD1 or TRBD2 (5 bases each). CDR1 and CDR2 (germline): GTSNPN, SVGIG (reference sequence). The V gene lost 1 base and the J gene lost 3 bases, with 13 bases spanning the gap. The CDR3 length is 14 residues. CDR3 in DNA: TGTGCCTGGAGTGGAAGGGACGATTACTACGAGCAGTACTTC. It yields the protein CAWSGRDDYYEQYF.

This chain joins TRBV5-4 and TRBJ2-7; the match to TRBD1 covers 8 bases. The CDR3 length is 12 residues. The germline gives CDR1 SGHNT, CDR2 YYREEE (reference sequence). V lost 7 bases, J lost 6 bases, and 6 bases stayed unmatched. CDR3 DNA sequence: TGTGCCAGCTCCGGACAGGGCCTCGAGCAGTACTTC. It encodes CASSGQGLEQYF.

This chain links TRBV10-1 with TRBJ1-2, with TRBD1 matching over 9 bases. Germline trimming cut 5 bases from V and 0 bases from J; bases unmatched to any gene: 7. From germline, CDR1 is WNHNN and CDR2 SYGVQD (reference sequence). The CDR3 spans 16 residues. DNA of the CDR3: TGCGCCAGCAGTCAACCGGGACAGGGATCTAACTATGGCTACACCTTC. Amino acid sequence: CASSQPGQGSNYGYTF.

This chain joins TRBV6-6 and TRBJ2-7, with D possibly TRBD1 on 6 matching bases. The V and J ends lost 8 bases and 4 bases respectively, with 15 bases between them. This CDR3 region has 13 residues. CDR1 and CDR2 from the germline V gene are MNHNY and SVGAGI (reference sequence). CDR3 sequence reads: CASGNIQGYEQYF. CDR3 DNA sequence: TGTGCCAGCGGTAATATACAGGGATACGAGCAGTACTTC.

Regarding this clone: This CDR3 is also generated by other DNA sequences in the sample. This chain links TRBV27 with TRBJ2-1; TRBD1 agrees at 8 bases. The ends lost 6 bases at V and 2 bases at J; junction bases unmatched: 6. The CDR3 sequence is 15 residues long. The germline gives CDR1 MNHEY, CDR2 SMNVEV (reference sequence). Here the CDR3 reads CASSQTGVPYNEQFF. In DNA form, the CDR3 reads TGTGCCAGCAGCCAGACAGGGGTGCCCTACAATGAGCAGTTCTTC.

Concerning this clone itself: Other DNA variants within this sample encode the same CDR3. The gene calls are TRBV9 and TRBJ2-7; D assignment may be TRBD1 or TRBD2 (5 bases each). This CDR3 has 13 residues. Germline CDR1 is SGDLS and CDR2 is YYNGEE. Trimming stripped 3 bases from V and 3 bases from J, with 10 bases between. The CDR3 loop is CASSAWDGYEQYF. The CDR3 DNA reads TGTGCCAGCAGCGCTTGGGACGGCTACGAGCAGTACTTC.

The rearrangement uses TRBV11-2 and TRBJ2-1, with TRBD1 as a possible D gene (5 bases). V gave up 3 bases and J gave up 8 bases, with 8 bases separating them. This CDR3 has 12 residues. The germline CDR1 and CDR2 sequences are SGHAT and FQNNGV. The CDR3 bases are TGTGCCAGCAGCTTCCAGGGCCATGAGCAGTTCTTC. The encoded protein is CASSFQGHEQFF.

The chain has TRBV2 and TRBJ1-6; no definite D call. The germline V and J ends were trimmed by 2 bases and 0 bases, with 14 bases remaining between them. This CDR3 contains 18 residues. In germline, CDR1 is SNHLY, CDR2 FYNNEI. CDR3 DNA: TGTGCCAGCAGTGAACAGGCAGACCTTAGCTCCTATAATTCACCCCTCCACTTT. Translating it yields CASSEQADLSSYNSPLHF.

The rearrangement links TRBV27 to TRBJ2-7; TRBD1 matches at 7 bases. Unmatched junction bases numbered 5, after V lost 6 bases and J lost 0 bases. The CDR3 runs to 14 residues. CDR1 is MNHEY, CDR2 SMNVEV, per germline (reference sequence). The CDR3 DNA reads TGTGCCAGCAGACAGGGGTCCGTCTCCTACGAGCAGTACTTC. Its protein is CASRQGSVSYEQYF.

V gene TRBV5-8 combines with J gene TRBJ2-1; the D gene is possibly TRBD2 (5 bases). The CDR3 extends over 15 amino acids. CDR1 is SGHTS and CDR2 is YDEGEE in the germline V gene. V was trimmed by 0 bases and J by 3 bases, leaving 10 bases between them. The CDR3 region has the DNA TGTGCCAGCAGCTTGGCCCCTAGCCACTACAATGAGCAGTTCTTC. It is translated as CASSLAPSHYNEQFF.

The chain couples TRBV29-1 to TRBJ1-2; no definite D call. This CDR3 region has 10 residues. Germline V gene sequence: CDR1 SQVTM, CDR2 ANQGSEA. V lost 4 bases and J lost 6, with 6 bases in between. The CDR3 sequence: CSVVENGYTF. For the CDR3, the DNA is TGCAGCGTTGTAGAAAATGGCTACACCTTC.

The V gene is TRBV27, the J gene TRBJ2-7, with 8 bases identical to TRBD1. Germline V gives CDR1 MNHEY, CDR2 SMNVEV (reference sequence). Trimming at V came to 4 bases and at J to 2 bases, leaving 7 bases not matched to a gene. This CDR3 has 15 amino acids. The CDR3 region has the DNA TGTGCCAGCAGTTACAGGGGGTTTGGGCCCTACGAGCAGTACTTC. It translates to CASSYRGFGPYEQYF.

The CDR3 is CASSLDTGGFTEAFF. CDR3 sequence (DNA): TGTGCCAGCAGCCTAGATACAGGGGGATTCACTGAAGCTTTCTTT. V and J are TRBV5-4 and TRBJ1-1; 8 nucleotides align to TRBD1. Losses at the gene ends were 4 bases for V and 4 bases for J; bases not matched to a gene: 9. CDR1 SGHNT and CDR2 YYREEE come from the germline V gene (reference sequence). The CDR3 covers 15 residues.

The chain is built from TRBV27 and TRBJ2-7, with 16 nucleotides matching TRBD2. V shed 5 bases, J shed 8 bases, and the junction held 12 bases outside the gene matches. The CDR3 is 17 residues long. CDR1 is MNHEY and CDR2 is SMNVEV in the germline V gene (reference sequence). The CDR3 DNA sequence: TGTGCCAGCAGTCAACCGGGACTAGCGGGGGGGCTTTCTAAGCAGTACTTC. It is translated as CASSQPGLAGGLSKQYF.

The count of this clone is one. The sample contains more than one DNA sequence encoding this CDR3. The gene calls are TRBV7-9 and TRBJ2-1, with 7 nucleotides matching TRBD2. Germline loops: CDR1 SEHNR, CDR2 FQNEAQ (reference sequence). The trim removed 3 bases at V and 2 bases at J, leaving 4 bases unmatched. The CDR3 extends over 15 amino acids. CDR3 DNA: TGTGCCAGCAGCTTGTCGGCGGGAGCCTACAATGAGCAGTTCTTC. It codes for CASSLSAGAYNEQFF.

The chain is built from TRBV27 and TRBJ1-1; D remains unclear. V was clipped by 8 bases and J by 5 bases, with 9 bases between them. CDR3 size: 11 residues. Germline V gene lookup returns CDR1 MNHEY and CDR2 SMNVEV (reference sequence). CDR3 coding DNA: TGTGCCAGCGGATTTGTAACTGAAGCTTTCTTT. Translating gives CASGFVTEAFF.

The chain combines TRBV7-2 with TRBJ2-7; 12 nucleotides agree with TRBD2. CDR1 and CDR2 from the germline V gene are SGHTA and FQGNSA. This CDR3 is 17 amino acids long. Trimming cost V 2 bases and J 0 bases; bases outside gene matches: 5. CDR3 sequence: CASSLTGTSGSSYEQYF. CDR3 nucleotide sequence: TGTGCCAGCAGCTTAACCGGGACTAGCGGGTCCTCCTACGAGCAGTACTTC.

The genes are TRBV11-2 and TRBJ2-7; the D gene is possibly TRBD1 (5 bases). The CDR3 has 12 amino acids. Germline V gene sequence: CDR1 SGHAT, CDR2 FQNNGV. The germline V and J ends were trimmed by 3 bases and 5 bases, with 8 bases remaining between them. In DNA form, the CDR3 reads TGTGCCAGCAGCTTTTTCAGGGACGAGCAGTACTTC. Protein product: CASSFFRDEQYF. Drawing the rest from reference TRBV11-2 and TRBJ2-7, the complete variable domain is EAGVAQSPRYKIIEKRQSVAFWCNPISGHATLYWYQQILGQGPKLLIQFQNNGVVDDSQLPKDRFSAERLKGVDSTLKIQPAKLEDSAVYLCASSFFRDEQYFGPGTRLTVT.

This chain links TRBV7-9 with TRBJ1-5; 8 bases map to TRBD1. The V segment lost 4 bases and the J segment 5 bases; nucleotides outside the gene matches: 7. In germline, CDR1 is SEHNR, CDR2 FQNEAQ (reference sequence). The CDR3 totals 15 residues. The CDR3 nucleotides read TGTGCCAGCAGCTCCGACAGGGGATTCGATCAGCCCCAGCATTTT. This translates into CASSSDRGFDQPQHF.

The gene calls are TRBV15 and TRBJ2-7; D unresolved. Trimming stripped 2 bases from V and 0 bases from J, with 8 bases between. The CDR3 spans 14 residues. Germline V gives CDR1 LNHNV, CDR2 YYDKDF (reference sequence). The CDR3 reads CATSRYDGSYEQYF. The CDR3 nucleotides are TGTGCCACCAGCAGATACGACGGCTCCTACGAGCAGTACTTC.

CDR3 loop: CASSFGSTGELFF. Written as DNA, the CDR3 is TGTGCCAGCAGCTTCGGCAGTACCGGGGAGCTGTTTTTT. The chain uses TRBV5-5 and TRBJ2-2, with D uncertain. CDR3 length: 13 residues. Germline V lookup: CDR1 SGHKS, CDR2 YYEKEE (reference sequence). V lost 2 bases and J 5 bases, leaving 7 bases between the germline ends.